This TCR beta chain is from a study of T cell responses to AZD1222 COVID-19 vaccine. Broader study findings: The donor group comprised mostly white British people and more females; the analysis possibly underestimated clonal diversity. Mapped onto spike, vaccine-associated CD4 TCRs spanned it and were dominant at 160-218 and 743-854.

Germline CDR1 LGHNA, CDR2 YSLEER. This CDR3 comprises 16 residues. Trimming removed 3 bases from V and 0 bases from J, with 9 bases in between. Comments on this clone: The antigen remains undetermined.

Repertoires were generated with immunoSEQ multiplex PCR, while TCRdb's copy carries only in-frame clones and drops some. Among about 260,000 clones listed, over 85% were seen once. This chain connects TRBV4-3 to TRBJ2-6; the D gene is possibly TRBD2 (5 bases). The origin of this receptor is an adult in good health. Here the sequenced sample was peripheral blood, taken on day 0 of AZD1222 vaccination. CDR3 amino acids: CASSQGALSGANVLTF. For the CDR3, the DNA is TGCGCCAGCAGCCAGGGAGCACTCTCTGGGGCCAACGTCCTGACTTTC.